These 21 T cell receptor beta chains share one sample of origin, sequenced in a study of OX40 agonist ivuxolimab in advanced cancers. Sequencing was performed with immunoSEQ multiplex PCR; in TCRdb, only in-frame clones are kept and a portion is missing. The repertoire includes 22,000 or so clones, about four fifths of them detected once, and over 20% sits in the top ten. The source was CD4+ or CD8+ T cells sorted from blood, collected in a trial of the OX40 agonist ivuxolimab. These receptors all come from an adult with an advanced solid tumor such as melanoma, head and neck, liver or kidney cancer.

The chain links TRBV2 to TRBJ1-1, with D hard to call. This CDR3 comprises 15 residues. Trimming stripped 5 bases from V and 4 bases from J, with 17 bases between. The germline gives CDR1 SNHLY, CDR2 FYNNEI. The CDR3: CASSQLREASTEAFF. The CDR3 nucleotides are TGTGCCAGCAGTCAACTGAGGGAGGCCAGCACTGAAGCTTTCTTT. The full variable domain, rest sourced from reference TRBV2 and TRBJ1-1, is EPEVTQTPSHQVTQMGQEVILRCVPISNHLYFYWYRQILGQKVEFLVSFYNNEISEKSEIFDDQFSVERPDGSNFTLKIRSTKLEDSAMYFCASSQLREASTEAFFGQGTRLTVV.

The chain employs TRBV2 and TRBJ1-5, with D hard to call. The CDR3 loop spans 14 amino acids. Germline CDR1 is SNHLY and CDR2 is FYNNEI. Trimming pared 5 bases from V and 4 bases from J, leaving 12 bases between. The CDR3 spells CASSRNGNNQPQHF. As DNA, the CDR3 is TGTGCCAGCAGTCGCAATGGGAATAATCAGCCCCAGCATTTT.

The chain has TRBV7-6 and TRBJ2-7; the D gene is possibly TRBD1 (5 bases). There are 12 residues in the CDR3. The V gene's germline CDR1 is SGHVS and CDR2 FNYEAQ. V was pared by 10 bases and J by 2 bases, with 12 bases between. Here the CDR3 reads CAKDTGAYEQYF. CDR3 DNA: TGTGCCAAGGACACGGGCGCCTACGAGCAGTACTTC.

A few counts support this clone. The V gene is TRBV4-1, the J gene TRBJ1-2; 9 bases line up with TRBD1. CDR3 length: 14 residues. Germline V gene data show CDR1 as MGHRA and CDR2 as YSYEKL. V was pared by 5 bases and J by 7 bases, with 8 bases of the junction left unmatched. Here the CDR3 reads CASSLVQGASGYTF. For the CDR3, the DNA is TGCGCCAGCAGCTTAGTACAGGGGGCCTCTGGCTACACCTTC.

V usage is TRBV5-1 and J usage is TRBJ2-3, with D perhaps TRBD1 or TRBD2 (6 bases each). V was cut by 4 bases and J by 3 bases, with 12 bases left in between. There are 14 residues in the CDR3. Germline assignment: CDR1 SGHRS and CDR2 YFSETQ. CDR3 bases: TGCGCCAGCAGCGAGGGGGGAGTGACAGATACGCAGTATTTT. It yields the protein CASSEGGVTDTQYF.

The chain has TRBV19 and TRBJ1-4; TRBD1 might be the D (6 bases). The CDR3 covers 15 residues. V shed 5 bases and J shed 2 bases, with 12 bases lying between them. The germline V gene has CDR1 LNHDA and CDR2 SQIVND (reference sequence). The CDR3 nucleotides read TGTGCCAGTAGTCCGTGGGGGGCGACTAATGAAAAACTGTTTTTT. Its protein is CASSPWGATNEKLFF.

The chain has TRBV19 and TRBJ1-5, with TRBD1 as a possible D gene (5 bases). The CDR3 covers 14 residues. In germline, CDR1 is LNHDA, CDR2 SQIVND (reference sequence). V lost 5 bases, J lost 1 base, and 9 bases lay in between. CDR3 in DNA: TGTGCCAGTAGTTGGGGGGTAAGCAATCAGCCCCAGCATTTT. Translated: CASSWGVSNQPQHF.

This clone appeared once. This chain connects TRBV5-4 to TRBJ2-7, with 11 bases lining up with TRBD2. This CDR3 is 15 amino acids long. J was trimmed by 4 bases and V by 1 base; bases with no gene match: 4. CDR1 SGHNT and CDR2 YYREEE come from the germline V gene (reference sequence). The CDR3 protein is CASSLRLAGGYEQYF. The DNA for the CDR3 is TGTGCCAGCAGCTTGAGGCTAGCGGGGGGATACGAGCAGTACTTC. Full variable domain (remainder filled in from reference TRBV5-4 and TRBJ2-7): ETGVTQSPTHLIKTRGQQVTLRCSSQSGHNTVSWYQQALGQGPQFIFQYYREEENGRGNFPPRFSGLQFPNYSSELNVNALELDDSALYLCASSLRLAGGYEQYFGPGTRLTVT.

This clone has only a few counts. The chain is built from TRBV27 and TRBJ2-7; D ambiguous. CDR1 and CDR2 from the germline V gene are MNHEY and SMNVEV (reference sequence). The CDR3 runs 12 residues. V gave up 4 bases and J gave up 2 bases, with 6 bases separating them. CDR3 in amino acids: CASSSSAYEQYF. The CDR3 DNA follows: TGTGCCAGCAGTTCCTCAGCCTACGAGCAGTACTTC.

The rearrangement joins TRBV19 to TRBJ2-1; D may be TRBD1 (6 bases). The V end lost 2 bases, the J end lost 4 bases, and 12 bases lay between the germline ends. CDR3 size: 15 residues. CDR1 and CDR2 from the germline V gene are LNHDA and SQIVND (reference sequence). Written as DNA, the CDR3 is TGTGCCAGTAGTATAATGTCAGGGGAGTACAATGAGCAGTTCTTC. This gives the protein CASSIMSGEYNEQFF.

The chain combines TRBV30 with TRBJ2-1; 10 bases agree with TRBD1. Trimming at V came to 1 base and at J to 3 bases, leaving 0 bases not matched to a gene. Germline loops: CDR1 GTSNPN, CDR2 SVGIG (reference sequence). This CDR3 spans 14 amino acids. The chain's CDR3 is CAWSGDRGYNEQFF. CDR3 bases: TGTGCCTGGAGTGGGGACAGGGGCTACAATGAGCAGTTCTTC. Full variable domain (outside the CDR3, taken from reference TRBV30 and TRBJ2-1): SQTIHQWPATLVQPVGSPLSLECTVEGTSNPNLYWYRQAAGRGLQLLFYSVGIGQISSEVPQNLSASRPQDRQFILSSKKLLLSDSGFYLCAWSGDRGYNEQFFGPGTRLTVL.

V is TRBV6-5 and J is TRBJ2-5; a possible D gene is TRBD1 (6 bases). Between the trimmed V and J ends, which lost 5 bases and 6 bases, there was a span of 16 bases. The CDR3 covers 14 residues. Germline V gives CDR1 MNHEY, CDR2 SVGAGI. The CDR3 region is CASSEGYRAKTQYF. The CDR3 DNA is TGTGCCAGCAGTGAGGGATACAGGGCGAAGACCCAGTACTTC.

CDR3 sequence: CASSQGQGAVEAFF. CDR3 nucleotides: TGCGCCAGCAGCCAGGGACAGGGGGCTGTTGAAGCTTTCTTT. The J gene is TRBJ1-1, the V gene TRBV4-1; 12 nucleotides agree with TRBD1. Germline CDR1 is MGHRA and CDR2 is YSYEKL. This CDR3 spans 14 amino acids. J gave up 7 bases and V 3 bases, and 3 bases lay outside the gene matches.

V and J are TRBV10-2 and TRBJ1-1, with 8 bases fitting TRBD1. Germline V gene lookup returns CDR1 WSHSY and CDR2 SAAADI. The trim removed 8 bases at V and 4 bases at J, leaving 9 bases unmatched. The CDR3 runs to 14 residues. The DNA of the CDR3 is TGCGCCAGCGACCAGGGACAGGCGGGCACTGAAGCTTTCTTT. Its translation: CASDQGQAGTEAFF.

This clone was found once. This rearrangement joins TRBV7-3 to TRBJ2-5, with 10 bases identical to TRBD2. Germline-derived CDR1 and CDR2 are SGHTA and FQGTGA. The CDR3 is 17 residues long. The V gene end was trimmed by 0 bases and the J gene end by 7 bases; junction bases not matched to a gene: 11. The CDR3 loop is CASSLTPSGGVRRTQYF. CDR3 in DNA: TGTGCCAGCAGCTTAACCCCTAGCGGGGGTGTACGTCGGACCCAGTACTTC.

The gene calls are TRBV27 and TRBJ1-2, with D possibly matching TRBD1 (5 bases). With 5 bases removed from V and 4 bases from J, the gap between germline ends came to 11 bases. From germline, CDR1 is MNHEY and CDR2 SMNVEV (reference sequence). CDR3 length: 13 residues. The CDR3 DNA follows: TGTGCCAGCAGTCCGGGCGGGGCCTATGGCTACACCTTC. Its translation is CASSPGGAYGYTF.

The chain carries TRBV27 and TRBJ2-7, with 7 bases fitting TRBD1. Germline values: CDR1 MNHEY, CDR2 SMNVEV (reference sequence). The CDR3 length is 14 residues. The trim removed 1 base at V and 2 bases at J, leaving 2 bases unmatched. CDR3 residues: CASSLFQGAYEQYF. The CDR3 DNA reads as TGTGCCAGCAGTTTATTTCAGGGGGCCTACGAGCAGTACTTC.

The CDR3 spells CASSEAPSGEYEQYF. In nucleotides, the CDR3 is TGTGCCAGCAGTGAAGCGCCTAGCGGGGAGTACGAGCAGTACTTC. The J gene is TRBJ2-7, the V gene TRBV25-1; 9 bases agree with TRBD2. This CDR3 has 15 amino acids. Per germline, CDR1 MGHDK and CDR2 SYGVNS. V was clipped by 2 bases and J by 4 bases; unmatched bases: 6.

This clone was detected only once. V usage is TRBV2 and J usage is TRBJ2-1, with a possible D match to TRBD2 (6 bases). The CDR3 consists of 17 residues. V was cut by 8 bases and J by 0 bases, with 20 bases left in between. Germline V gives CDR1 SNHLY, CDR2 FYNNEI. This chain's CDR3 is CASYLVPRGSSYNEQFF. DNA for the CDR3: TGTGCCAGCTATCTGGTTCCGCGGGGAAGCTCCTACAATGAGCAGTTCTTC.

V gene TRBV4-3 combines with J gene TRBJ2-1, with 14 positions matching TRBD2. The V gene end was trimmed by 4 bases and the J gene end by 4 bases; junction bases not matched to a gene: 0. Germline loops: CDR1 LGHNA, CDR2 YSLEER. This CDR3 has 15 residues. The DNA for the CDR3 is TGCGCCAGCAGCCGACTAGCGGGGGGGTACAATGAGCAGTTCTTC. Encoded protein: CASSRLAGGYNEQFF.

The chain couples TRBV5-4 to TRBJ1-1; 7 nucleotides align to TRBD1. CDR1 and CDR2 from the germline V gene are SGHNT and YYREEE (reference sequence). CDR3 length: 14 residues. Trimming cost V 1 base and J 4 bases; bases outside gene matches: 4. The CDR3 DNA is TGTGCCAGCAGCTTGCAGGGGGGAGGCACTGAAGCTTTCTTT. Translated: CASSLQGGGTEAFF.